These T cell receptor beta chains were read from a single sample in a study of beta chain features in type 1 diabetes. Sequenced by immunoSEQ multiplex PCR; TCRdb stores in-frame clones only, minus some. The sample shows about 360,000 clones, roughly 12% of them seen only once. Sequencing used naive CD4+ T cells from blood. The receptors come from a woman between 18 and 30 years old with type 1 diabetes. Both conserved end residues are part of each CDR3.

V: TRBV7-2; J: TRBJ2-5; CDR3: CASSSYRDRGETQYF
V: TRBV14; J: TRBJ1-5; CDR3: CATTDQPQHF
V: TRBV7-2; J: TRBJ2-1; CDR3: CASSAGSNSHNEQFF
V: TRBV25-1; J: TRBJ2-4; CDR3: CASSESASIQYF
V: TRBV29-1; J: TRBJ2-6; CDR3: CSVEAPAGANVLTF
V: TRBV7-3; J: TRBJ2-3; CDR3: CASSSLPGLVQDTQYF
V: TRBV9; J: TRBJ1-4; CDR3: CASSDDREGGEKLFF
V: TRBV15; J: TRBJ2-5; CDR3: CATSRDTSETQYF
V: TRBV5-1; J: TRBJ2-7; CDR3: CASSPGTGSYEQYF
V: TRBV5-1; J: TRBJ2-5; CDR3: CASSVGLATQETQYF
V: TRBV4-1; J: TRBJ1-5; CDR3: CASSQEGVGGNQPQHF
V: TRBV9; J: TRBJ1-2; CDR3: CASSVGDSYGYTF
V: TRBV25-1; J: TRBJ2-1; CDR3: CASSFRLAAGEGEQFF
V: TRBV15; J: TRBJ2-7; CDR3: CATSRDLPYEQYF
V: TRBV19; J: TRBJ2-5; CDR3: CASSRGLAGSGETQYF
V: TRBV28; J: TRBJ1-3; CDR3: CASAPGLGRNTIYF
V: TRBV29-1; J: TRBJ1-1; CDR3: CSVAKLMDTEAFF
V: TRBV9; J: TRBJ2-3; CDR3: CASSEAPAGGGHTQYF
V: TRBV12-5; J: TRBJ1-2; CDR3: CASGLGGNYGYTF
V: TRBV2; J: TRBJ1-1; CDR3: CASSRGSTEAFF
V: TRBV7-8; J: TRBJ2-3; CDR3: CASSPPYSLAEDTDTQYF
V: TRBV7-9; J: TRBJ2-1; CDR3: CASSLVAGAYNEQFF
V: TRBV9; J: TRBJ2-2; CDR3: CASRDRTNTGELFF
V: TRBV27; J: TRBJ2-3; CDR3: CASSPMRGAQAYTQYF
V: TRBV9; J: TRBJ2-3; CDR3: CASSEGRPDTQYF
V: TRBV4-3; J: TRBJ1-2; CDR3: CASSQVSGSGGGYTF
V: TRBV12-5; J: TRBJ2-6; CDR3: CASGQGLSSGANVLTF
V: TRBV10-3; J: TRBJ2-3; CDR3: CDPADTQYF
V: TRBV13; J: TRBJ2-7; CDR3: CARLANKCEQYF
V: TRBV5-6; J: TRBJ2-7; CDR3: CASSHRTSGMIPEQYF
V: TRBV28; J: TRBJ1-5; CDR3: CASRWRDLSQPQHF
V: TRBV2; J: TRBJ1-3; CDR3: CASGGTSGNTIYF
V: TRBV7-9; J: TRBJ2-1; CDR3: CASSAGLAGSSYNEQFF
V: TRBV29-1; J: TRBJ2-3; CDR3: CSSGTSGSTDTQYF
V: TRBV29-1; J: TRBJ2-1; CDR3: CSVEGRLARREQFF
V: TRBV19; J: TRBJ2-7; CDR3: CASSRTGTVSYEQYF
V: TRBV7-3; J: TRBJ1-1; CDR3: CASSLTGHQNTEAFF
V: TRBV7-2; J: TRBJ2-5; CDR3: CASSFTDRGQYF
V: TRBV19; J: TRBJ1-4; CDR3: CASTPDNFNEKLFF
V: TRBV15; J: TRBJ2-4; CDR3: CATLAIAKNIQYF
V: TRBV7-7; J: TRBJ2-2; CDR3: CASSLSGSNTGELFF
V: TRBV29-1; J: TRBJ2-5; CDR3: CSVALGGTQYF
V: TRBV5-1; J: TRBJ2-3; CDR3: CASSLVGAGDTQYF
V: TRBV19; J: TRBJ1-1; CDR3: CASSIGPRTLEAFF
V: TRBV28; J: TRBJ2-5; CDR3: CASLGGAWGETQYF